This passage covers 20 T cell receptor beta chains from one sample sequenced in a study of T cell changes during pregnancy in multiple sclerosis. Sequencing was performed with immunoSEQ multiplex PCR; in TCRdb, only in-frame clones are kept and a portion is missing. In the table there are about 57,000 clones, approximately 90% of which are singletons. This material consisted of peripheral blood, taken after pregnancy. These receptors all come from a female donor in good health, enrolled as a control in a pregnancy study.

This chain links TRBV12-5 with TRBJ2-7, with 7 nucleotides matching TRBD1. The V gene's germline CDR1 is LGHNT and CDR2 FRNRAP. CDR3 length equals 12 residues. The junction had 2 bases not matched to a gene; V was cut back by 5 bases and J by 4 bases. DNA for the CDR3: TGTGCTAGTGGTCGACAGGGTTACGAGCAGTACTTC. It specifies CASGRQGYEQYF.

The DNA of the CDR3 is TGTGCCTGGAGTGGGAGTCAAGATCAGCCCCAGCATTTT. Translation: CAWSGSQDQPQHF. This sequence joins TRBV30 and TRBJ1-5; D is unclear. CDR1 and CDR2 from the germline V gene are GTSNPN and SVGIG (reference sequence). V was cut by 1 base and J by 5 bases, with 9 bases left in between. This CDR3 is built from 13 residues.

The chain is built from TRBV7-9 and TRBJ2-5, with TRBD2 matching over 8 bases. Germline V lookup: CDR1 SEHNR, CDR2 FQNEAQ (reference sequence). This CDR3 region has 16 residues. The V segment lost 3 bases and the J segment 6 bases; nucleotides outside the gene matches: 12. The CDR3 DNA follows: TGTGCCAGCAGCTTGACTAGCGCCGATCATTCGAAGACCCAGTACTTC. This codes for CASSLTSADHSKTQYF.

This chain links TRBV28 with TRBJ2-6; 7 bases fit TRBD2. J gave up 2 bases and V 6 bases, and 7 bases lay outside the gene matches. The CDR3 length is 16 residues. Germline V gene sequence: CDR1 MDHEN, CDR2 SYDVKM. The CDR3 reads CASSLPGTTGANVLTF. The CDR3 DNA follows: TGTGCCAGCAGCCTCCCAGGGACTACTGGGGCCAACGTCCTGACTTTC. Combining the CDR3 with reference TRBV28 and TRBJ2-6 gives the whole variable domain DVKVTQSSRYLVKRTGEKVFLECVQDMDHENMFWYRQDPGLGLRLIYFSYDVKMKEKGDIPEGYSVSREKKERFSLILESASTNQTSMYLCASSLPGTTGANVLTFGAGSRLTVL.

This clone appeared many times. The V and J genes are TRBV5-4 and TRBJ2-7; 8 bases line up with TRBD1. The V segment lost 2 bases and the J segment 5 bases; nucleotides outside the gene matches: 9. The V gene's germline CDR1 is SGHNT and CDR2 YYREEE (reference sequence). The CDR3 covers 15 residues. CDR3 DNA: TGTGCCAGCAGCTTAATGGACAGGGAAGCCAACGAGCAGTACTTC. Its protein product is CASSLMDREANEQYF.

The V and J genes are TRBV13 and TRBJ1-2, with 7 bases lining up with TRBD1. Germline CDR1 PRHDT, CDR2 FYEKMQ (reference sequence). Losses at the gene ends were 5 bases for V and 4 bases for J; bases not matched to a gene: 7. The CDR3 consists of 14 residues. In DNA, the CDR3 is TGTGCCAGCAGCCCTGGGACAGACGCCTATGGCTACACCTTC. Translation: CASSPGTDAYGYTF.

The chain links TRBV2 to TRBJ1-4, with 9 bases lining up with TRBD1. CDR3 length: 14 amino acids. Germline V gene data show CDR1 as SNHLY and CDR2 as FYNNEI. J gave up 8 bases and V 8 bases, and 9 bases lay outside the gene matches. CDR3 amino acids: CASGGGTGNEKLFF. The CDR3 DNA reads TGTGCCAGCGGGGGGGGGACAGGGAACGAAAAACTGTTTTTT.

The rearrangement joins TRBV25-1 to TRBJ2-3; weak D call: TRBD2 (6 bases). There are 14 residues in the CDR3. V lost 4 bases and J lost 1, with 9 bases in between. The germline CDR1 and CDR2 sequences are MGHDK and SYGVNS. Here the CDR3 reads CASSGSSGTDTQYF. CDR3 coding DNA: TGTGCCAGCAGTGGCTCTAGCGGCACAGATACGCAGTATTTT. The full variable domain, completed using reference TRBV25-1 and TRBJ2-3, is EADIYQTPRYLVIGTGKKITLECSQTMGHDKMYWYQQDPGMELHLIHYSYGVNSTEKGDLSSESTVSRIRTEHFPLTLESARPSHTSQYLCASSGSSGTDTQYFGPGTRLTVL.

The gene calls are TRBV5-6 and TRBJ1-1, with 8 nucleotides matching TRBD1. CDR1 is SGHDT and CDR2 is YYEEEE in the germline V gene. The CDR3 runs 18 residues. V lost 5 bases and J lost 3; bases outside the gene matches: 18. Here the CDR3 DNA reads TGTGCCAGCAGTCTTTACCGGACAGGGTTTAGGGAGGACACTGAAGCTTTCTTT. Protein product: CASSLYRTGFREDTEAFF.

J is TRBJ2-1 and V is TRBV5-1, with a tentative D call TRBD2 (5 bases). The CDR3 has 12 residues. The germline CDR1 and CDR2 sequences are SGHRS and YFSETQ. V was cut by 0 bases and J by 16 bases, with 14 bases left in between. CDR3: CASSLAEGIRFF. The CDR3 DNA reads TGCGCCAGCAGCTTGGCCGAGGGAATACGCTTCTTC.

The V and J genes are TRBV12-5 and TRBJ2-5; D remains ambiguous. This CDR3 has 16 amino acids. The V end lost 0 bases, the J end lost 1 base, and 12 bases lay between the germline ends. The germline V gene has CDR1 LGHNT and CDR2 FRNRAP. CDR3 sequence reads: CASGLVAGRFQETQYF. The CDR3 coding sequence is TGTGCTAGTGGTTTGGTTGCAGGCAGATTCCAAGAGACCCAGTACTTC.

The chain combines TRBV18 with TRBJ2-4, with 8 bases that match TRBD1. V was pared by 0 bases and J by 0 bases, with 13 bases of the junction left unmatched. CDR1 KGHSH and CDR2 LQKENI come from the germline V gene. CDR3 length: 20 amino acids. The CDR3 is CASSPPRTGSRYEAKNIQYF. CDR3 bases: TGTGCCAGCTCACCACCGCGGACAGGGAGCCGATATGAAGCCAAAAACATTCAGTACTTC.

This chain joins TRBV10-3 and TRBJ1-5, with 7 bases fitting TRBD1. J gave up 6 bases and V 6 bases, and 5 bases lay outside the gene matches. Germline V lookup: CDR1 ENHRY, CDR2 SYGVKD. This CDR3 has 13 amino acids. This chain's CDR3 is CAISGDSLQPQHF. CDR3 nucleotides: TGTGCCATCAGCGGGGACAGTCTTCAGCCCCAGCATTTT.

The chain has TRBV6-5 and TRBJ1-4; TRBD1 agrees at 7 bases. J was trimmed by 7 bases and V by 5 bases; bases with no gene match: 7. CDR3 length equals 14 residues. Germline V gives CDR1 MNHEY, CDR2 SVGAGI. Here the CDR3 DNA reads TGTGCCAGCAGTCAGTCAGGGGGAGGTGAAAAACTGTTTTTT. Encoded protein: CASSQSGGGEKLFF.

This clone showed up just a few times. The gene calls are TRBV14 and TRBJ1-6; tentative D call: TRBD1 (5 bases). This CDR3 has 12 amino acids. Germline CDR1 reads SGHDN; CDR2 reads FVKESK. With 2 bases removed from V and 18 bases from J, the gap between germline ends came to 14 bases. The DNA for the CDR3 is TGTGCCAGCAGCCAACACGGGGGAGCAAGCCACTTT. It yields the protein CASSQHGGASHF.

This rearrangement joins TRBV5-1 to TRBJ1-2; D is undetermined. This CDR3 has 14 amino acids. V was trimmed by 4 bases and J by 2 bases, leaving 12 bases between them. Germline V gene sequence: CDR1 SGHRS, CDR2 YFSETQ. This CDR3 is CASSLGTGNYGYTF. CDR3 bases: TGCGCCAGCAGCCTTGGAACGGGAAACTATGGCTACACCTTC.

The chain combines TRBV5-1 with TRBJ1-2; D remains ambiguous. V was trimmed by 0 bases and J by 6 bases, leaving 9 bases between them. Germline V lookup: CDR1 SGHRS, CDR2 YFSETQ. The CDR3 loop spans 13 amino acids. The CDR3 sequence: CASSLGGLDGYTF. The CDR3 DNA reads TGCGCCAGCAGCTTGGGAGGGTTGGATGGCTACACCTTC.

V usage is TRBV5-1 and J usage is TRBJ1-1; D gene unclear. Trimming cost V 4 bases and J 1 base, with 11 bases left between them. CDR1 and CDR2 (germline): SGHRS, YFSETQ. The CDR3 loop spans 14 amino acids. The CDR3 coding sequence is TGCGCCAGCAGCCCTGATACGGGGAACACTGAAGCTTTCTTT. Encoded protein: CASSPDTGNTEAFF.

The rearrangement joins TRBV6-5 to TRBJ2-7; TRBD2 matches at 8 bases. This CDR3 contains 15 residues. With V trimmed by 6 bases and J by 4 bases, 11 bases remained unmatched. Germline lookup yields CDR1 MNHEY and CDR2 SVGAGI. The CDR3 protein is CASRPPLAGSYEQYF. The CDR3 nucleotides are TGTGCCAGCAGACCTCCTCTAGCGGGTAGTTACGAGCAGTACTTC.

V and J are TRBV7-9 and TRBJ1-4, with 7 positions matching TRBD1. This CDR3 region has 14 residues. The V segment lost 5 bases and the J segment 8 bases; nucleotides outside the gene matches: 8. Germline V gene data show CDR1 as SEHNR and CDR2 as FQNEAQ (reference sequence). The CDR3 reads CASSHDREREKLFF. DNA for the CDR3: TGTGCCAGCAGCCACGACAGGGAGAGAGAAAAACTGTTTTTT.